Reported below is one TCR beta chain. The treatment denotes: preoperative locoregional IRX-2 cytokine immunotherapy. This sample was included in a study of preoperative IRX-2 immunotherapy in early breast cancer. Assay: immunoSEQ multiplex PCR; the TCRdb copy retains only in-frame clones and omits some. The sample gives 30,000 to 35,000 clones, roughly 96% of which show up once; 6.4% is in the top ten. Germline-derived CDR1 and CDR2 are SGDLS and YYNGEE. Deletions cut 0 bases from V and 4 bases from J, with 9 bases between. The CDR3 is 14 amino acids. The specimen was collected from a patient treated with IRX-2 immunotherapy. The V and J genes are TRBV9 and TRBJ2-3, with D tentatively TRBD2 (7 bases). The sequence came from a human donor with breast cancer. The CDR3 DNA is TGTGCCAGCAGCGTAGTAGGGGGGGCAGATACGCAGTATTTT. It codes for CASSVVGGADTQYF.